These T cell receptor beta chains were read from a single sample in a study of blood T cell repertoires in COVID-19. Measured with immunoSEQ multiplex PCR; TCRdb has only the in-frame clones, and not every one. The sample carries about 73,000 clones, 65% to 85% recorded once. The specimen sequenced was peripheral blood. The receptors were sampled from a man aged 50-59 years with active COVID-19. Both conserved end residues are part of each CDR3. The D gene is left open where the match is weak. Size tells how often a clone was seen (once, few, many) or the class of an expanded clone, and some rows leave it out.

v_call	j_call	clone_size	d_call	cdr3_aa	cdr3_nt
TRBV19	TRBJ1-5	few	.	CASRRGRNQPQHF	TGTGCCAGTAGAAGGGGTCGCAATCAGCCCCAGCATTTT
TRBV28	TRBJ2-1	.	TRBD2	CASISSGASYNEQFF	TGTGCCAGCATCTCTAGCGGGGCATCCTACAATGAGCAGTTCTTC
TRBV6-5	TRBJ2-3	.	.	CASSLRRGTDTQYF	TGTGCCAGCAGTTTACGGCGGGGCACAGATACGCAGTATTTT
TRBV5-1	TRBJ2-2	.	.	CASSFYAGAAEGTGELFF	TGCGCCAGCAGCTTTTATGCGGGGGCCGCCGAGGGCACCGGGGAGCTGTTTTTT
TRBV3-1/TRBV3-2	TRBJ2-1	few	TRBD2	CASRGLAGVQFF	TGTGCCAGCAGGGGACTAGCGGGAGTTCAGTTCTTC
TRBV7-2	TRBJ2-1	.	TRBD2	CASSPGGTSGRGPFF	TGTGCCAGCAGCCCCGGCGGGACTAGCGGGAGAGGTCCGTTCTTC
TRBV6-5	TRBJ1-5	.	TRBD1	CASRLTGGKHQPQHF	TGTGCCAGCAGACTCACAGGGGGTAAGCATCAGCCCCAGCATTTT
TRBV19	TRBJ1-2	.	.	CASSMGKNYGYTF	TGTGCCAGTAGTATGGGCAAGAACTATGGCTACACCTTC
TRBV10-3	TRBJ2-1	.	TRBD1	CAIGPGQGSSGVDNEQFF	TGTGCCATCGGACCGGGACAGGGGTCCTCGGGGGTCGACAATGAGCAGTTCTTC
TRBV14	TRBJ2-5	.	TRBD1	CASSHRGRETQYF	TGTGCCAGCAGTCACAGGGGGCGTGAGACCCAGTACTTC
TRBV11-2	TRBJ2-5	.	.	CASSRGRGETQYF	TGTGCCAGCAGCCGGGGTCGGGGAGAGACCCAGTACTTC
TRBV6-1	TRBJ1-4	.	.	CASSESGTGIGKLFF	TGTGCCAGCAGTGAGTCGGGTACAGGGATCGGAAAACTGTTTTTT
TRBV9	TRBJ2-7	.	TRBD1	CASSEGFGQVTDEQYF	TGTGCCAGCAGCGAGGGCTTTGGACAGGTCACCGACGAGCAGTACTTC
TRBV6-5	TRBJ1-2	.	TRBD1	CASSFTGAYGYTF	TGTGCCAGCAGTTTTACAGGGGCCTATGGCTACACCTTC
TRBV27	TRBJ2-2	.	TRBD2	CATKGLAVPGELFF	TGTGCCACAAAAGGACTAGCGGTGCCCGGGGAGCTGTTTTTT
TRBV28	TRBJ1-6	few	TRBD1	CASRGTGQGMSSYNSPLHF	TGTGCCAGCAGGGGGACGGGACAGGGGATGAGCTCCTATAATTCACCCCTCCACTTT
TRBV7-3	TRBJ1-1	.	TRBD1	CASSSLTGGTEAFF	TGTGCCAGCAGTTCTCTGACAGGGGGCACTGAAGCTTTCTTT
TRBV20-1	TRBJ2-3	few	TRBD2	CSASSLRDYTDTQYF	TGCAGTGCTAGTAGTCTACGGGACTACACAGATACGCAGTATTTT